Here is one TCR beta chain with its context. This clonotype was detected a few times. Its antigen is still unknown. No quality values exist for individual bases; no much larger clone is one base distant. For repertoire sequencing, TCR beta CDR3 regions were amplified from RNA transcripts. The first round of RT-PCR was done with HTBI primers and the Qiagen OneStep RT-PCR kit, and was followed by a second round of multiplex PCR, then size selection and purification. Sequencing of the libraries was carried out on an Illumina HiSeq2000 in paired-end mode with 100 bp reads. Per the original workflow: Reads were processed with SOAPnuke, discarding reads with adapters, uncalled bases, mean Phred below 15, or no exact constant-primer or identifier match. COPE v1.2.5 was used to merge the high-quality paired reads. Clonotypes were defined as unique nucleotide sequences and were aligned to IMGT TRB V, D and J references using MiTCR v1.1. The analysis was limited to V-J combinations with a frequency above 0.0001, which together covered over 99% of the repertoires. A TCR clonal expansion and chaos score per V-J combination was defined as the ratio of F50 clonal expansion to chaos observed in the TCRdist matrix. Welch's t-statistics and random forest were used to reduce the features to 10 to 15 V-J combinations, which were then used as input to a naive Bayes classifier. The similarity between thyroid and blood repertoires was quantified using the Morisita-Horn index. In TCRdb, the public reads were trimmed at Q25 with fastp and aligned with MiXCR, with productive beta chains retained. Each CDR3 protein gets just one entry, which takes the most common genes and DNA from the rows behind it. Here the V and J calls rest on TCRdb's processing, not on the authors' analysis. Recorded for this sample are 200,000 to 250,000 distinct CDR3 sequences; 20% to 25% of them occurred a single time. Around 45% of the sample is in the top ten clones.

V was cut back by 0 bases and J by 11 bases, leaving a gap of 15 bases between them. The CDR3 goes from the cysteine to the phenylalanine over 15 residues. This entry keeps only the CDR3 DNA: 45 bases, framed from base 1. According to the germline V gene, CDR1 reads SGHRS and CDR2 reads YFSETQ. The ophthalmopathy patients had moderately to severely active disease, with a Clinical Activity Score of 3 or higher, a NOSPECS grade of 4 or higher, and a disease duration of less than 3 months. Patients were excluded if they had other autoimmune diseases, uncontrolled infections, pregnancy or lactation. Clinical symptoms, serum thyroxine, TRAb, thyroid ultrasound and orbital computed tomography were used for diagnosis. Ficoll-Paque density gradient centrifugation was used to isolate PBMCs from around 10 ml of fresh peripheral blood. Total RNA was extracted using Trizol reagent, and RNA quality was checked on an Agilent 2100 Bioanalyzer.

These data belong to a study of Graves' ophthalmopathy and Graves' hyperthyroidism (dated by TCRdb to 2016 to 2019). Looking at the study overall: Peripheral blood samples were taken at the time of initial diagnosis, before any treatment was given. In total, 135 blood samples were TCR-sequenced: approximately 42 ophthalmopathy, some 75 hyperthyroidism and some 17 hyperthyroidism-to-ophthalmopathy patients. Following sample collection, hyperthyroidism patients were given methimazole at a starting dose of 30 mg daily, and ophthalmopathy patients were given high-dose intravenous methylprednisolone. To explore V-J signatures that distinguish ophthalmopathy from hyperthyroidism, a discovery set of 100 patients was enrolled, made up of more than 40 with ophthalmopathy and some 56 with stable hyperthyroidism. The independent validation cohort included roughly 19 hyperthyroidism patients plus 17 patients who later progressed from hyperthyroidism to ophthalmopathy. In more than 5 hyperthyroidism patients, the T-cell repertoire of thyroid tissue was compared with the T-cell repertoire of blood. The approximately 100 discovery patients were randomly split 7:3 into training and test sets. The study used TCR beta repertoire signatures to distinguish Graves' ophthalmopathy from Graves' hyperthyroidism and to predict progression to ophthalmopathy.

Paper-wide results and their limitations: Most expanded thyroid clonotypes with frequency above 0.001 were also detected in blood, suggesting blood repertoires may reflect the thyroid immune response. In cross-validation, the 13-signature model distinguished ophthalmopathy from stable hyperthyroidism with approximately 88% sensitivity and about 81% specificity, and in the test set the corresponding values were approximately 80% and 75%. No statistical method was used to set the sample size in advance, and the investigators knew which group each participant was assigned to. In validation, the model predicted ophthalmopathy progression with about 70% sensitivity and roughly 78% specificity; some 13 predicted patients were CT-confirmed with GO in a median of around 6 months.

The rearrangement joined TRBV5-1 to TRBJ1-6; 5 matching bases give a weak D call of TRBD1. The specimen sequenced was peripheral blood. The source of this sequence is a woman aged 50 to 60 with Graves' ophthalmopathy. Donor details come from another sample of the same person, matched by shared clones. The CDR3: CASSLDGTSATPLHF. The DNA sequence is TGCGCCAGCAGCTTGGATGGGACTTCTGCGACACCCCTCCACTTT.